This T cell receptor beta chain appears in the sequencing data of a study of Graves' ophthalmopathy and Graves' hyperthyroidism. Study-wide findings and caveats: Blood also held most thyroid clonotypes expanded above 0.001 frequency.

TCR beta CDR3 amplification used RNA transcripts. First-round RT-PCR employed HTBI primers, with a second-round multiplex PCR after it. Each CDR3 protein gets one entry after TCRdb re-called the multiplex PCR reads with MiXCR. The sample contains about 240,000 distinct CDR3 sequences, 45% to 55% of which appear only once. The CDR3 is made up of 16 amino acids. The germline V gene has CDR1 MGHRA and CDR2 YSYEKL. As the starting material, 9.5 to 10 ml of fresh peripheral blood yielded the PBMCs. Worth noting for this clonotype: Its cognate antigen is unknown. At one end the junction does not follow the germline gene, possibly because of a read error.

The chain links TRBV4-1 to TRBJ1-5; 8 bases fit TRBD1. Specimen: peripheral blood. The sequence came from an adult man with Graves' ophthalmopathy. In DNA, the CDR3 is TGTGCCAGCAGCCAAGAAACGACAGGGGGCAATCAGCCCCAGCATTTT. It specifies CASSQETTGGNQPQHF.